The 30 T cell receptor beta chains presented below share a single source sample, sequenced in a study of beta chain features in type 1 diabetes. The antigens these receptors bind are not known. Expressed TCRB transcripts were sequenced because the isolated RNA had all been reverse transcribed beforehand. Method: immunoSEQ multiplex PCR; TCRdb's copy keeps in-frame clones and lacks some. Of around 250,000 clones listed, roughly 20% are singletons. General study points: Type 1 diabetes patients had moderately but significantly shorter TCRB CDR3s in all four CD4+ subsets.

Sequenced material: naive CD4+ T cells from blood. Every receptor here comes from a woman between 35 and 50 years old with type 1 diabetes.

The chain is built from TRBV7-2 and TRBJ2-5, with D possibly TRBD2 on 6 matching bases. CDR1 is SGHTA and CDR2 is FQGNSA in the germline V gene. The V and J ends lost 5 bases and 4 bases respectively, with 17 bases between them. This CDR3 has 15 residues. In DNA form, the CDR3 reads TGTGCCAGCAGCCCCGCCGCGGGACGGGTAGAGACCCAGTACTTC. It encodes CASSPAAGRVETQYF.

This clone has only a few counts. Here the CDR3 reads CASSVDTYEQYF. CDR3 bases: TGTGCCAGCAGCGTAGACACCTACGAGCAGTACTTC. The rearrangement uses TRBV9 and TRBJ2-7; D is undetermined. The CDR3 has 12 amino acids. Trimming removed 0 bases from V and 2 bases from J, with 3 bases in between. CDR1 SGDLS and CDR2 YYNGEE come from the germline V gene.

In its sample, this clone was seen a few times. The chain is built from TRBV29-1 and TRBJ1-4; D is uncertain. V was shortened by 7 bases and J by 0 bases, with 9 bases between the two germline ends. This CDR3 comprises 13 residues. Germline loops: CDR1 SQVTM, CDR2 ANQGSEA. CDR3: CSGKGATNEKLFF. CDR3 in DNA: TGCAGCGGGAAAGGAGCAACTAATGAAAAACTGTTTTTT.

In its sample, this clone was seen a few times. The chain joins TRBV23-1 to TRBJ2-7, with 8 bases lining up with TRBD2. TRBV23-1 is marked as an open reading frame, function uncertain. CDR3 length equals 16 residues. Losses at the gene ends were 8 bases for V and 0 bases for J; bases not matched to a gene: 12. DNA for the CDR3: TGCGCCAGCGTGACTAGCGCTACCTTATACTCCTACGAGCAGTACTTC. Translated: CASVTSATLYSYEQYF.

Notes on this clone: Other DNA sequences in this sample translate to the same CDR3. The CDR3 spells CASSPGTSGDNEQFF. The CDR3 DNA is TGTGCCAGCTCACCCGGGACTAGCGGAGACAATGAGCAGTTCTTC. The chain carries TRBV18 and TRBJ2-1, with 11 bases aligning to TRBD2. V lost 3 bases to trimming and J lost 5 bases; unmatched junction nucleotides: 3. Germline V lookup: CDR1 KGHSH, CDR2 LQKENI. This CDR3 contains 15 residues.

This clone was observed a few times. J is TRBJ2-1 and V is TRBV29-1; 14 nucleotides agree with TRBD2. The V segment lost 6 bases and the J segment 4 bases; nucleotides outside the gene matches: 2. Germline V gene data show CDR1 as SQVTM and CDR2 as ANQGSEA. The CDR3 loop spans 14 amino acids. CDR3 residues: CSVRLAGGYNEQFF. Here the CDR3 DNA reads TGCAGCGTGAGACTAGCGGGGGGGTACAATGAGCAGTTCTTC.

The gene calls are TRBV7-9 and TRBJ1-2; 10 nucleotides align to TRBD1. Looked up from germline, CDR1 is SEHNR and CDR2 is FQNEAQ (reference sequence). V trimming: 1 base; J trimming: 8 bases; junction bases outside the gene matches: 10. CDR3 length: 16 residues. The CDR3 sequence: CASSLVEGQGSGGYTF. The CDR3 bases are TGTGCCAGCAGCTTAGTGGAGGGACAGGGGTCTGGCGGCTACACCTTC.

This chain links TRBV29-1 with TRBJ2-5, with 10 bases fitting TRBD2. The ends lost 6 bases at V and 2 bases at J; junction bases unmatched: 15. This CDR3 region has 17 residues. Germline values: CDR1 SQVTM, CDR2 ANQGSEA. CDR3 region: CSVRRGAGGDVQETQYF. The CDR3 coding sequence is TGCAGCGTCCGAAGGGGAGCGGGAGGGGATGTACAAGAGACCCAGTACTTC.

This clone appeared a few times. The V gene is TRBV29-1, the J gene TRBJ2-2; 10 positions agree with TRBD1. This CDR3 contains 13 residues. V was clipped by 7 bases and J by 7 bases; unmatched bases: 6. Germline lookup yields CDR1 SQVTM and CDR2 ANQGSEA. The CDR3 loop is CSARQGASGELFF. The CDR3 bases are TGCAGCGCGAGACAGGGGGCGAGCGGGGAGCTGTTTTTT.

This clone was observed a few times. The chain recombines TRBV25-1 with TRBJ2-3; 7 bases align to TRBD2. The CDR3 is 17 residues long. Trimming at V came to 2 bases and at J to 2 bases, leaving 10 bases not matched to a gene. CDR1 MGHDK and CDR2 SYGVNS come from the germline V gene. This CDR3 is CASSERGRGPVTDTQYF. CDR3 DNA: TGTGCCAGCAGTGAACGAGGGAGGGGCCCCGTCACAGATACGCAGTATTTT.

This sequence joins TRBV5-4 and TRBJ2-1; D gene unclear. This CDR3 is built from 15 residues. V lost 0 bases and J lost 0, with 7 bases in between. Germline assignment: CDR1 SGHNT and CDR2 YYREEE (reference sequence). The CDR3 region is CASSLGPDSYNEQFF. As DNA, the CDR3 is TGTGCCAGCAGCTTGGGTCCAGACTCCTACAATGAGCAGTTCTTC.

This clone was counted between two and nine times. V and J are TRBV28 and TRBJ1-2; maybe TRBD1 (6 bases). The CDR3 consists of 14 residues. The V and J ends lost 3 bases and 2 bases respectively, with 10 bases between them. Germline CDR1 reads MDHEN; CDR2 reads SYDVKM. The DNA for the CDR3 is TGTGCCAGCAGTTTCCCGGACAGAAACTATGGCTACACCTTC. It translates to CASSFPDRNYGYTF.

The chain is built from TRBV6-5 and TRBJ2-7; TRBD1 is a possible D gene (6 bases). Trimming shortened V by 6 bases and J by 5 bases, and 17 bases separated the two germline ends. The V gene's germline CDR1 is MNHEY and CDR2 SVGAGI. CDR3 length: 14 residues. In nucleotides, the CDR3 is TGTGCCAGCAGCCGGACAGTCCCTCTTCACGAGCAGTACTTC. Translated, it gives CASSRTVPLHEQYF.

The rearrangement joins TRBV18 to TRBJ1-2; the D is unclear. V was trimmed by 3 bases and J by 3 bases, leaving 20 bases between them. There are 17 residues in the CDR3. Germline V CDR1 and CDR2: KGHSH, LQKENI. The CDR3 reads CASSPPSRSIQDYGYTF. CDR3 DNA: TGTGCCAGCTCACCGCCCTCCCGGAGTATCCAAGACTATGGCTACACCTTC.

Of note for this clone: Distinct nucleotide sequences in the sample also encode this CDR3. V is TRBV18 and J is TRBJ2-7; 7 bases fit TRBD1. The CDR3 is 13 residues long. CDR1 and CDR2 (germline): KGHSH, LQKENI. The V gene end was trimmed by 3 bases and the J gene end by 3 bases; junction bases not matched to a gene: 2. The CDR3 DNA reads as TGTGCCAGCTCACCGGGACAGCACTACGAGCAGTACTTC. Translating it yields CASSPGQHYEQYF.

In this sample, this clone turned up a few times. The chain has TRBV4-2 and TRBJ2-5; 9 bases align to TRBD1. In germline, CDR1 is LGHNA, CDR2 YNFKEQ. The CDR3 length is 18 residues. Trimming cost V 0 bases and J 1 base; bases outside gene matches: 9. CDR3 bases: TGTGCCAGCAGCCAAGATATCGGGACAGGGTTTGGCCAAGAGACCCAGTACTTC. Encoded protein: CASSQDIGTGFGQETQYF.

J is TRBJ2-7 and V is TRBV9; the D gene is possibly TRBD2 (5 bases). V lost 4 bases and J 0 bases, leaving 11 bases between the germline ends. The germline V gene encodes CDR1 SGDLS and CDR2 YYNGEE. The CDR3 totals 14 residues. The CDR3 spells CASSISVSSYEQYF. The CDR3 DNA reads TGTGCCAGCAGCATTAGCGTCAGCTCCTACGAGCAGTACTTC. The full variable domain, its missing parts supplied by reference TRBV9 and TRBJ2-7, is DSGVTQTPKHLITATGQRVTLRCSPRSGDLSVYWYQQSLDQGLQFLIQYYNGEERAKGNILERFSAQQFPDLHSELNLSSLELGDSALYFCASSISVSSYEQYFGPGTRLTVT.

The chain couples TRBV7-9 to TRBJ1-4; weak D call: TRBD1 (5 bases). This CDR3 region has 14 residues. Germline values: CDR1 SEHNR, CDR2 FQNEAQ (reference sequence). The V end was cut by 5 bases, the J end by 6 bases, with 13 bases between. The CDR3 DNA is TGTGCCAGCAGCCGCGGGGGGGAGGATGAAAAACTGTTTTTT. As protein: CASSRGGEDEKLFF.

The chain carries TRBV6-5 and TRBJ2-1; D may be TRBD1 (5 bases). The CDR3 contains 11 residues. V lost 2 bases and J 15 bases, leaving 11 bases between the germline ends. Germline assignment: CDR1 MNHEY and CDR2 SVGAGI. The chain's CDR3 is CASSYNQGTFF. The CDR3 nucleotides read TGTGCCAGCAGTTACAATCAGGGAACGTTCTTC.

Comment on this clone: At the DNA level, this CDR3 is encoded by other sequences in the same sample as well. The CDR3 nucleotides read TGTGCCAGCTCACCTGACAGGGTAAACACTGAAGCTTTCTTT. Its translation is CASSPDRVNTEAFF. The chain couples TRBV18 to TRBJ1-1, with 7 bases aligning to TRBD1. CDR3 size: 14 residues. Trimming at V came to 3 bases and at J to 2 bases, leaving 3 bases not matched to a gene. Per germline, CDR1 KGHSH and CDR2 LQKENI.

The V call is TRBV2, the J call TRBJ1-2; tentatively, D is TRBD1 (6 bases). Germline CDR1 is SNHLY and CDR2 is FYNNEI. There are 13 residues in the CDR3. The germline V and J ends were trimmed by 1 base and 3 bases, with 6 bases remaining between them. The DNA of the CDR3 is TGTGCCAGCAGTGAAGGGACAGACTATGGCTACACCTTC. Encoded protein: CASSEGTDYGYTF.

This clone was counted once. This sequence joins TRBV6-5 and TRBJ2-7, with D unresolved. The germline CDR1 and CDR2 sequences are MNHEY and SVGAGI. CDR3 size: 16 residues. V shed 0 bases and J shed 0 bases, with 12 bases lying between them. The CDR3 region is CASSYSGTPVSYEQYF. The CDR3 coding sequence is TGTGCCAGCAGTTACTCTGGTACTCCTGTCTCCTACGAGCAGTACTTC.

The rearrangement uses TRBV30 and TRBJ1-5; weak D call: TRBD1 (5 bases). Germline CDR1 GTSNPN, CDR2 SVGIG (reference sequence). The CDR3 covers 15 residues. V dropped 4 bases and J dropped 6 bases, with 19 bases sitting between them. The CDR3 nucleotides are TGTGCCTGGATTTCTGCCCGGGGGGAAGCTCAGCCCCAGCATTTT. Its translation is CAWISARGEAQPQHF.

This clone appeared a few times. The V and J genes are TRBV10-3 and TRBJ1-1; D call uncertain. There are 15 residues in the CDR3. V was cut by 3 bases and J by 3 bases, with 14 bases left in between. CDR1 is ENHRY and CDR2 is SYGVKD in the germline V gene. The CDR3 DNA sequence: TGTGCCATCAGTGAAAGATCAGGTTCCTACACTGAAGCTTTCTTT. Translating gives CAISERSGSYTEAFF.

The chain is built from TRBV7-9 and TRBJ2-5; D not certain. This CDR3 contains 13 residues. Germline CDR1 and CDR2: SEHNR and FQNEAQ (reference sequence). Trimming shortened V by 4 bases and J by 7 bases, and 13 bases separated the two germline ends. The CDR3 DNA reads TGTGCCAGCAGCTCCTCAAACCAGTTGACCCAGTACTTC. It encodes CASSSSNQLTQYF.

The chain carries TRBV14 and TRBJ2-1, with 11 positions matching TRBD2. This CDR3 is 15 amino acids long. V was pared by 4 bases and J by 3 bases, with 2 bases of the junction left unmatched. CDR1 SGHDN and CDR2 FVKESK come from the germline V gene. The CDR3 nucleotides are TGTGCCAGCAGCCTTGGGACTAGCGGCTACAATGAGCAGTTCTTC. It is translated as CASSLGTSGYNEQFF.

The chain carries TRBV5-4 and TRBJ2-3; 7 bases are a match to TRBD2. The CDR3 totals 16 residues. CDR1 is SGHNT, CDR2 YYREEE, per germline (reference sequence). V gave up 4 bases and J gave up 0 bases; unmatched junction bases: 8. The CDR3 nucleotides read TGTGCCAGCAGCCGGGACTATCTGGCGAGCACAGATACGCAGTATTTT. Protein sequence: CASSRDYLASTDTQYF.

The chain couples TRBV7-3 to TRBJ2-1; perhaps TRBD2 as D (6 bases). V gave up 8 bases and J gave up 6 bases, with 11 bases separating them. CDR1 and CDR2 from the germline V gene are SGHTA and FQGTGA. The CDR3 totals 12 residues. The CDR3 coding sequence is TGTGCCAGCTCCCTTAGCGGCAATGAGCAGTTCTTC. This sequence encodes CASSLSGNEQFF.

The chain has TRBV25-1 and TRBJ2-6; no clear D. CDR1 is MGHDK, CDR2 SYGVNS, per germline. The CDR3 is 15 amino acids. V was pared by 2 bases and J by 0 bases, with 5 bases between. CDR3 protein: CASSERASGANVLTF. The DNA of the CDR3 is TGTGCCAGCAGTGAACGCGCCTCTGGGGCCAACGTCCTGACTTTC.

The chain combines TRBV28 with TRBJ1-5; a possible D gene is TRBD1 (5 bases). Per germline, CDR1 MDHEN and CDR2 SYDVKM. This CDR3 region has 15 residues. The germline V and J ends were trimmed by 5 bases and 0 bases, with 11 bases remaining between them. This chain's CDR3 is CASSTAGYSNQPQHF. In DNA form, the CDR3 reads TGTGCCAGCAGTACCGCAGGGTATAGCAATCAGCCCCAGCATTTT. Combining the CDR3 with reference TRBV28 and TRBJ1-5 gives the whole variable domain DVKVTQSSRYLVKRTGEKVFLECVQDMDHENMFWYRQDPGLGLRLIYFSYDVKMKEKGDIPEGYSVSREKKERFSLILESASTNQTSMYLCASSTAGYSNQPQHFGDGTRLSIL.